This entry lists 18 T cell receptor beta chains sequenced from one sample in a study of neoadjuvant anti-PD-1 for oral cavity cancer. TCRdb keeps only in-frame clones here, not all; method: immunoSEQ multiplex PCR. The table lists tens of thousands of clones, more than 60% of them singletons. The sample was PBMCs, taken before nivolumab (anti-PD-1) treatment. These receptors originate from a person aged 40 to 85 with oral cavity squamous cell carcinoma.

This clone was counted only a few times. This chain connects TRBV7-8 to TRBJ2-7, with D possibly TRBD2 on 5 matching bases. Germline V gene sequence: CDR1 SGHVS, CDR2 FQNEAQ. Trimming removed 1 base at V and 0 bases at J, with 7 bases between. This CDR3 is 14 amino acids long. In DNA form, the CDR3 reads TGTGCCAGCAGCTTAGAGGCGGGCTCCTACGAGCAGTACTTC. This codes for CASSLEAGSYEQYF.

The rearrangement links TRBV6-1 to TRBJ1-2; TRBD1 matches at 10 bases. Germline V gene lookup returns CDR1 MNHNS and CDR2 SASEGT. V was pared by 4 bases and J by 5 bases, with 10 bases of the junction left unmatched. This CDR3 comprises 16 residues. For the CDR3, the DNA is TGTGCCAGCAGTGCGATGACAGGGGGCGGTCGGTATGGCTACACCTTC. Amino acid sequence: CASSAMTGGGRYGYTF.

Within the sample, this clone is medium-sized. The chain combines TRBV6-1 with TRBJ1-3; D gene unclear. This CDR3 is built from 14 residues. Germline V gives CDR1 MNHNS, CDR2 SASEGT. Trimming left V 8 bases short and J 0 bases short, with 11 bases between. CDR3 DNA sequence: TGTGCCAGCGGTCCTCTACCCTCTGGAAACACCATATATTTT. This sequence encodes CASGPLPSGNTIYF.

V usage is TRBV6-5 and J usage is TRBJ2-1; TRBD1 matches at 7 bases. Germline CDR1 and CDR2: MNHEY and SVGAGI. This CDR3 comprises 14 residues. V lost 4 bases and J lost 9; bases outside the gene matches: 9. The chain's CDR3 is CASSSGQARAEQFF. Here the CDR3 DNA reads TGTGCCAGCAGTTCCGGACAGGCTAGAGCTGAGCAGTTCTTC.

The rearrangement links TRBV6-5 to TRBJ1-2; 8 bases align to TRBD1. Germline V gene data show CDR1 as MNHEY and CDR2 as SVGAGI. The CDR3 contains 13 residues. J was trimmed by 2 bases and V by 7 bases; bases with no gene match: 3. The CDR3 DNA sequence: TGTGCCAGCAATGGACAGGGCAACTATGGCTACACCTTC. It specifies CASNGQGNYGYTF.

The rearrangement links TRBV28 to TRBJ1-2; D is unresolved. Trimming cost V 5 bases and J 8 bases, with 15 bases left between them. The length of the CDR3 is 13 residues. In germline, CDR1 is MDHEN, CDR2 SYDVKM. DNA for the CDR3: TGTGCCAGCAGTCCCTTTAGGAACCGAGGCTACACCTTC. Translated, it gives CASSPFRNRGYTF.

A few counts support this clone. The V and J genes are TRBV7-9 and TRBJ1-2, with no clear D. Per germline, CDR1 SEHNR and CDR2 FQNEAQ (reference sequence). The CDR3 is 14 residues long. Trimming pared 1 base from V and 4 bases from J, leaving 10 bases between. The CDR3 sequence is CASSLGQVTYGYTF. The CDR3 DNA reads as TGTGCCAGCAGCTTAGGCCAGGTGACCTATGGCTACACCTTC.

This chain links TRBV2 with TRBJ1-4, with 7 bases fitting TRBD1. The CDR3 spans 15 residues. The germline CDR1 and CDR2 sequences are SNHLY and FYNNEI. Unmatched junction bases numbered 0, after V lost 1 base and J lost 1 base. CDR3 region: CASSEDRGTNEKLFF. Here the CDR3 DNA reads TGTGCCAGCAGTGAAGACAGGGGAACTAATGAAAAACTGTTTTTT. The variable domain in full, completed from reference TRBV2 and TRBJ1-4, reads EPEVTQTPSHQVTQMGQEVILRCVPISNHLYFYWYRQILGQKVEFLVSFYNNEISEKSEIFDDQFSVERPDGSNFTLKIRSTKLEDSAMYFCASSEDRGTNEKLFFGSGTQLSVL.

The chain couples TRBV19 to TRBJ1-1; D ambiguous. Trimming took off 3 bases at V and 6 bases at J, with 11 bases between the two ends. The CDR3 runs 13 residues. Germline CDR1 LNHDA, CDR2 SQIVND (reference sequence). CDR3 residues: CASSMVMAAEAFF. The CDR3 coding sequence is TGTGCCAGTAGTATGGTTATGGCAGCTGAAGCTTTCTTT.

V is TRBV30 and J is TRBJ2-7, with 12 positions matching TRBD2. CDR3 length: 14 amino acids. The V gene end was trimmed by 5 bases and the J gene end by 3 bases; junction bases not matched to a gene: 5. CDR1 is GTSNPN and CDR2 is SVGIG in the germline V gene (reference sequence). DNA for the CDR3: TGTGCCTGGTCCGGGACTAGCGGGTTCTACGAGCAGTACTTC. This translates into CAWSGTSGFYEQYF. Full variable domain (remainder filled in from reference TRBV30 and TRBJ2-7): SQTIHQWPATLVQPVGSPLSLECTVEGTSNPNLYWYRQAAGRGLQLLFYSVGIGQISSEVPQNLSASRPQDRQFILSSKKLLLSDSGFYLCAWSGTSGFYEQYFGPGTRLTVT.

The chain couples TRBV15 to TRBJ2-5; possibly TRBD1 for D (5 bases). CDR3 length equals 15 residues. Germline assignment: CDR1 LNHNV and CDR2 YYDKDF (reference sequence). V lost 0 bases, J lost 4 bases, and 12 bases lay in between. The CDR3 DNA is TGTGCCACCAGCAGAGAAAGGGGCCAGGGAGAGACCCAGTACTTC. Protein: CATSRERGQGETQYF.

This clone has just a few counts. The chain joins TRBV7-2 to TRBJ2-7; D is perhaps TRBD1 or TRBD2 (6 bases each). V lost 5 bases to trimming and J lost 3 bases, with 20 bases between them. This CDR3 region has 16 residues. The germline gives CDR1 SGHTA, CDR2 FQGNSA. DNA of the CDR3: TGTGCCAGCAGCCCCGGCCGGGGGCGGCCGTTCTACGAGCAGTACTTC. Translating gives CASSPGRGRPFYEQYF.

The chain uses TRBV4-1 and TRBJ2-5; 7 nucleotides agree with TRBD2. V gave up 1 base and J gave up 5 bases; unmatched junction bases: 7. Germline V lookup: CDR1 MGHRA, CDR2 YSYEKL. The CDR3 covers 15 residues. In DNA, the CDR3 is TGCGCCAGCAGCCAAGGTAGCCGGGGGGTTGAGACCCAGTACTTC. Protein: CASSQGSRGVETQYF.

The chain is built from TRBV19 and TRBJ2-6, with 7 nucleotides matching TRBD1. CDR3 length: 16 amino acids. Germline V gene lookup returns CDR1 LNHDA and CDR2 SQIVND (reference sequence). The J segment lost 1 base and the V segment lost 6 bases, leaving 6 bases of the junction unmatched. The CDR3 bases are TGTGCCAGTAGGACAGGGAGTAAGTCTGGGGCCAACGTCCTGACTTTC. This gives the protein CASRTGSKSGANVLTF.

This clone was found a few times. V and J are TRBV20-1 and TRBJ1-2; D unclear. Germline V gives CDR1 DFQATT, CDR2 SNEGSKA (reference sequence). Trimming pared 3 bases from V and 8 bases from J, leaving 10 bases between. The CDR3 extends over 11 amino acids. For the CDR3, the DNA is TGCAGTGCTAGTGCGGGAAACGGCTACACCTTC. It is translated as CSASAGNGYTF.

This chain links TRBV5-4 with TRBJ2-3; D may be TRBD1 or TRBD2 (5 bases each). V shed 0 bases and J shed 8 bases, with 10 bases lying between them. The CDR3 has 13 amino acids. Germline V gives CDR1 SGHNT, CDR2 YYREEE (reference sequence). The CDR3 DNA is TGTGCCAGCAGCTTGGGAGGGGAAGGTACGCAGTATTTT. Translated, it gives CASSLGGEGTQYF.

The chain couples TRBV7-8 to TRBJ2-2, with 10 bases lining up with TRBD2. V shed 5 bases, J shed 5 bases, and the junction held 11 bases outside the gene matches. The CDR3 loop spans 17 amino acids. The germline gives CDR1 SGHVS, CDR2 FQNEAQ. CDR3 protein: CASSASSGSMWTGELFF. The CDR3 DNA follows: TGTGCCAGCAGCGCCTCTAGCGGGAGTATGTGGACCGGGGAGCTGTTTTTT.

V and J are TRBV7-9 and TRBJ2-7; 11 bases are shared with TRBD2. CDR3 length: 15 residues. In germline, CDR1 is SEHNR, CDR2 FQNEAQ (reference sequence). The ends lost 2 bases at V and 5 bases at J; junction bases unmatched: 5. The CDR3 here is CASSLIAGGPDEQYF. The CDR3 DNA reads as TGTGCCAGCAGCTTAATAGCGGGAGGGCCCGACGAGCAGTACTTC.